A selection of T cell receptor beta chains follows, all from one sample in a study of blood T cell repertoires in COVID-19. TCRdb's table, derived via immunoSEQ multiplex PCR, lists solely in-frame clones and lacks some. The repertoire includes some 120,000 clones, 75% to 80% of them detected once, and 7.9% sits in the top ten. The material sequenced was peripheral blood. The receptors were gathered from a human donor in a cohort sampled during active COVID-19. Each CDR3 is given with its conserved first and last residue. Each record gives: D gene, J gene, V gene, clone size, CDR3 DNA, CDR3 protein. D genes are given only for firm matches. The size entry is marked missing in some rows and otherwise reads once, few, many or a size class.

>.|TRBJ1-2|TRBV5-1|.
TGCGCCAGCAGCTTGGTTCACACCTATGGCTACACCTTC
CASSLVHTYGYTF
>.|TRBJ2-7|TRBV5-1|.
TGCGCCAGCAGTTTCGCGTCCGGGATCCCGGCCAGCGAGCAGTACTTC
CASSFASGIPASEQYF
>.|TRBJ2-7|TRBV5-1|few
TGCGCCAGCAGCTTGGTTGGGGGCATCTACGAGCAGTACTTC
CASSLVGGIYEQYF
>TRBD1|TRBJ2-7|TRBV5-1|once
TGCGCCAGCAGCCTCGGGACAGGGGGCTACGAGCAGTACTTC
CASSLGTGGYEQYF
>.|TRBJ1-5|TRBV7-9|.
TGTGCCAGCAGCCCCGAGGGAAACTATAATCAGCCCCAGCATTTT
CASSPEGNYNQPQHF
>TRBD1|TRBJ1-2|TRBV6-8|.
TGTGCCAGCAGACCGCCGGGACAGAGTAACTATGGCTACACCTTC
CASRPPGQSNYGYTF
>.|TRBJ2-7|TRBV5-8|.
TGTGCCAGCAGCTTCCACGGGGGCGAGCAGTACTTC
CASSFHGGEQYF
>TRBD1|TRBJ1-3|TRBV7-9|.
TGTGCCAGCAGCCCCACCCGCACGGACAGGAGAGCCTCTGGAAACACCATATATTTT
CASSPTRTDRRASGNTIYF
>.|TRBJ2-7|TRBV19|few
TGTGCCAGTAGGGGGAAGGGGTTCCCCTACGAGCAGTACTTC
CASRGKGFPYEQYF
>TRBD1|TRBJ2-7|TRBV12-3/TRBV12-4|.
TGTGCCAGCAGTCCTAACAGGGGCTACGAGCAGTACTTC
CASSPNRGYEQYF
>TRBD1|TRBJ2-7|TRBV5-6|once
TGTGCCAGCAGCCAAGGGACAGGAGCCTACGAGCAGTACTTC
CASSQGTGAYEQYF